The rows below give T cell receptor beta chains drawn from one sample of a study of shared clonotypes between healthy human individuals. Using immunoSEQ multiplex PCR, the repertoire was profiled, and TCRdb retains in-frame clones only, with some absent. Of roughly 640,000 clones listed, around 97% are singletons. Sequenced: naive CD4+ T cells sorted from blood. The receptors stem from a woman under 40 in good health. The CDR3 runs from the conserved cysteine through the conserved F or W.

V gene: TRBV10-1; CDR3 protein: CASRRGNEQFF
V gene: TRBV30; CDR3 protein: CAWSRGSGYTF
V gene: TRBV2; CDR3 protein: CASSYPSSGRGTDTQYF
V gene: TRBV6-6; CDR3 protein: CASSYLASDRGLGYTF
V gene: TRBV5-4; CDR3 protein: CASSFLAGLSTDTQYF
V gene: TRBV5-1; CDR3 protein: CASSLARQGMVDEQFF
V gene: TRBV28; CDR3 protein: CASSPLSRREWGLGGYTF
V gene: TRBV6-5; CDR3 protein: CATRGTGRNEQYF
V gene: TRBV6-4; CDR3 protein: CASSDGAGGATGELFF
V gene: TRBV28; CDR3 protein: CASSPPLLAGQSDTQYF
V gene: TRBV27; CDR3 protein: CASTLQGPANTGELFF
V gene: TRBV2; CDR3 protein: CASSEAGRGYGYTF
V gene: TRBV6-1; CDR3 protein: CASSAYRVPSGNTIYF
V gene: TRBV28; CDR3 protein: CASSGDGYSNQPQHF
V gene: TRBV5-1; CDR3 protein: CASSSASGTSYYNEQFF
V gene: TRBV29-1; CDR3 protein: CSNPGGTGELFF
V gene: TRBV5-1; CDR3 protein: CASTNWVYEQYF
V gene: TRBV13; CDR3 protein: CASSWMRGRANYGYTF